This passage covers 17 T cell receptor beta chains from one sample sequenced in a study of response to subunit inactivated influenza vaccine. MiXCR, run by TCRdb on the RT-PCR reads, gives a single entry per CDR3 protein. Of approximately 700,000 distinct CDR3 sequences detected, 14% appear once; the ten largest clones hold around 7.3%. Sequencing used PBMCs from blood, obtained around 15 days before vaccination. These receptors all stem from a man over 45 who received an inactivated influenza vaccine.

This clonotype was recorded a few times. The CDR3 bases are TGTGCCATCAGTGACCACCGGGACGGACTCTACGAGCAGTACTTC. Its protein product is CAISDHRDGLYEQYF. The J gene is TRBJ2-7, the V gene TRBV10-3, with D perhaps being TRBD1 or TRBD2 (5 bases each). Germline V gives CDR1 ENHRY, CDR2 SYGVKD. Deletions cut 3 bases from V and 3 bases from J, with 15 bases between. The CDR3 is 15 residues long.

The rearrangement uses TRBV6-2 or TRBV6-3 and TRBJ2-1, with no clear D. Trimming shortened V by 6 bases and J by 0 bases, and 12 bases separated the two germline ends. The CDR3 spans 15 residues. Germline V CDR1 and CDR2: MNHEY, SVGEGT. Written as DNA, the CDR3 is TGTGCCAGCAGGCGAGCGTCGACCTCCTACAATGAGCAGTTCTTC. It yields the protein CASRRASTSYNEQFF.

This clonotype was found a few times. The chain recombines TRBV5-1 with TRBJ2-7; 11 bases are a match to TRBD1. Germline trimming cut 7 bases from V and 6 bases from J; bases unmatched to any gene: 9. This CDR3 has 14 amino acids. Germline V gives CDR1 SGHRS, CDR2 YFSETQ. CDR3: CASRSGTGGVEQYF. The CDR3 nucleotides read TGCGCCAGCCGATCCGGGACAGGGGGTGTCGAGCAGTACTTC.

This clonotype was seen a handful of times. V and J are TRBV7-2 and TRBJ2-2, with a weak D call TRBD2 (6 bases). Per the germline V gene, CDR1 is SGHTA and CDR2 is FQGNSA. CDR3 length equals 17 residues. V was shortened by 0 bases and J by 1 base, with 12 bases between the two germline ends. The CDR3 protein is CASSLAYGGLNTGELFF. In nucleotides, the CDR3 is TGTGCCAGCAGCTTAGCGTATGGGGGGTTGAACACCGGGGAGCTGTTTTTT.

This clonotype has more than one count but fewer than ten. The CDR3 region has the DNA TGCAGTGCTAGATCGTCCCTCGCAAGCTACGAGCAGTACTTC. The encoded protein is CSARSSLASYEQYF. This chain joins TRBV20-1 and TRBJ2-7; no firm D call. The CDR3 totals 14 residues. Trimming cost V 2 bases and J 3 bases, with 14 bases left between them. Germline V CDR1 and CDR2: DFQATT, SNEGSKA (reference sequence).

This clonotype was counted between two and nine times. The CDR3 region has the DNA TGTGCCAGCAGCCGAGAACTAGCGGGAGGCGTATACAATGAGCAGTTCTTC. Protein: CASSRELAGGVYNEQFF. The V call is TRBV7-3, the J call TRBJ2-1; 12 bases align to TRBD2. V was clipped by 5 bases and J by 4 bases; unmatched bases: 9. Germline V gene sequence: CDR1 SGHTA, CDR2 FQGTGA. The length of the CDR3 is 17 residues. The full variable domain, its missing parts supplied by reference TRBV7-3 and TRBJ2-1, is GAGVSQTPSNKVTEKGKYVELRCDPISGHTALYWYRQSLGQGPEFLIYFQGTGAADDSGLPNDRFFAVRPEGSVSTLKIQRTERGDSAVYLCASSRELAGGVYNEQFFGPGTRLTVL.

V and J are TRBV9 and TRBJ2-5; no reliable D call. This CDR3 spans 14 amino acids. V was trimmed by 4 bases and J by 5 bases, leaving 15 bases between them. Germline V gene data show CDR1 as SGDLS and CDR2 as YYNGEE. This CDR3 reads CASSYSGTSETQYF. The CDR3 nucleotides read TGTGCCAGCAGCTATTCTGGCACCAGCGAGACCCAGTACTTC.

DNA of the CDR3: TGCGCCAGCAGTGCTCGGAAAGGGATGCAAGAGACCCAGTACTTC. It is translated as CASSARKGMQETQYF. The gene calls are TRBV10-1 and TRBJ2-5; D not certain. Trimming removed 4 bases from V and 2 bases from J, with 14 bases in between. This CDR3 has 15 amino acids. From germline, CDR1 is WNHNN and CDR2 SYGVQD (reference sequence).

This clonotype occurred a few times. CDR3 coding DNA: TGTGCCACCAGTGATTTGCCGACCGGGGCATACGGGAATGAGCAGTTCTTC. This translates into CATSDLPTGAYGNEQFF. The chain recombines TRBV24-1 with TRBJ2-1, with D perhaps TRBD1 or TRBD2 (5 bases each). The CDR3 totals 17 residues. Looked up from germline, CDR1 is KGHDR and CDR2 is SFDVKD. V lost 0 bases and J lost 7, with 18 bases in between.

This clonotype was seen only a few times. This chain joins TRBV6-2 or TRBV6-3 and TRBJ2-3; maybe TRBD2 (5 bases). The CDR3 spans 15 residues. Deletions cut 5 bases from V and 0 bases from J, with 12 bases between. Germline V gene sequence: CDR1 MNHEY, CDR2 SVGEGT. As DNA, the CDR3 is TGTGCCAGCAGTATGAGCAGGACTAGCACAGATACGCAGTATTTT. Protein sequence: CASSMSRTSTDTQYF.

This clonotype has a count of ten or more. The rearrangement links TRBV10-3 to TRBJ1-1; unclear D gene. The CDR3 is made up of 15 amino acids. Per germline, CDR1 ENHRY and CDR2 SYGVKD. Trimming took 1 base from V and 1 from J, leaving 10 bases between them. CDR3 DNA sequence: TGTGCCATCAGTGAGTTTAGAACAGAGAACACTGAAGCTTTCTTT. Translated: CAISEFRTENTEAFF.

The rearrangement uses TRBV5-5 and TRBJ2-4; TRBD1 or TRBD2 may be the D gene (5 bases each). From germline, CDR1 is SGHKS and CDR2 YYEKEE (reference sequence). The CDR3 covers 16 residues. With 0 bases removed from V and 7 bases from J, the gap between germline ends came to 17 bases. The CDR3 bases are TGTGCCAGCAGCTTGGAGGGCTCCGGGACGGGGAACATTCAGTACTTC. Protein: CASSLEGSGTGNIQYF.

This clonotype was seen a single time. The V call is TRBV4-3, the J call TRBJ2-1, with D possibly matching TRBD2 (5 bases). The CDR3 runs to 16 residues. Germline values: CDR1 LGHNA, CDR2 YSLEER. V was trimmed by 0 bases and J by 0 bases, leaving 9 bases between them. The CDR3: CASSQDGVSSYNEQFF. The CDR3 nucleotides are TGCGCCAGCAGCCAAGACGGGGTTAGCTCCTACAATGAGCAGTTCTTC.

This clonotype was seen a handful of times. The chain employs TRBV19 and TRBJ2-3; D could derive from TRBD1 or TRBD2 (5 bases each). V was cut by 4 bases and J by 2 bases, with 16 bases left in between. This CDR3 is built from 16 residues. From germline, CDR1 is LNHDA and CDR2 SQIVND (reference sequence). The CDR3 DNA reads as TGTGCCAGTAGTAAGCAGAGGGGTACCCTCACAGATACGCAGTATTTT. This gives the protein CASSKQRGTLTDTQYF.

This sequence joins TRBV27 and TRBJ1-5; D uncertain. The germline gives CDR1 MNHEY, CDR2 SMNVEV (reference sequence). This CDR3 spans 14 amino acids. With 4 bases removed from V and 1 base from J, the gap between germline ends came to 8 bases. CDR3 sequence reads: CASSSRGSNQPQHF. CDR3 nucleotides: TGTGCCAGCAGTTCTAGAGGGAGCAATCAGCCCCAGCATTTT.

The gene calls are TRBV7-9 and TRBJ2-1, with TRBD2 identical over 8 bases. The CDR3 has 15 amino acids. The J segment lost 7 bases and the V segment lost 5 bases, leaving 10 bases of the junction unmatched. Germline values: CDR1 SEHNR, CDR2 FQNEAQ (reference sequence). The CDR3 sequence: CASSPRLAMGNEQFF. The CDR3 DNA is TGTGCCAGCAGCCCTCGACTAGCGATGGGGAATGAGCAGTTCTTC.

V is TRBV11-1 and J is TRBJ2-7; 12 bases fit TRBD1. The CDR3 has 20 residues. V lost 4 bases, J lost 0 bases, and 16 bases stayed unmatched. Looked up from germline, CDR1 is SGHAT and CDR2 is FQDESV (reference sequence). The CDR3 loop is CASSSIDPGQGAPFSYEQYF. The CDR3 bases are TGTGCCAGCAGCTCCATCGACCCGGGACAGGGGGCCCCTTTCTCCTACGAGCAGTACTTC.